These 22 T cell receptor beta chains were sequenced from one sample in a study of memory CD4+ T cells and cytomegalovirus serostatus. The sort gate was single viable CD3+CD4+CD8-CD45RO+ cells for memory CD4+ T cells. Method: immunoSEQ multiplex PCR; TCRdb's copy keeps in-frame clones and lacks some. The profile covers just under 40,000 clones, with roughly four fifths appearing a single time and roughly 0.8% taken by the ten largest. Sequenced: memory CD4+ T cells from blood. The receptors were gathered from an adult in good health and CMV-seronegative.

The sample holds one count of this clone. The gene calls are TRBV14 and TRBJ1-1; no firm D call. Per the germline V gene, CDR1 is SGHDN and CDR2 is FVKESK. V dropped 6 bases and J dropped 2 bases, with 16 bases sitting between them. This CDR3 comprises 15 residues. In DNA form, the CDR3 reads TGTGCCAGCAGTCCTTTGGAGGGAAAAAACACTGAAGCTTTCTTT. Protein: CASSPLEGKNTEAFF. Using reference TRBV14 and TRBJ1-1 for the parts outside the CDR3, the full variable domain is EAGVTQFPSHSVIEKGQTVTLRCDPISGHDNLYWYRRVMGKEIKFLLHFVKESKQDESGMPNNRFLAERTGGTYSTLKVQPAELEDSGVYFCASSPLEGKNTEAFFGQGTRLTVV.

The chain is built from TRBV5-1 and TRBJ2-5; D is ambiguous. Trimming removed 0 bases from V and 4 bases from J, with 7 bases in between. CDR3 length equals 13 residues. From germline, CDR1 is SGHRS and CDR2 YFSETQ. The CDR3 bases are TGCGCCAGCAGCTTGGCCATGGGAGAGACCCAGTACTTC. Translated: CASSLAMGETQYF.

The chain carries TRBV27 and TRBJ2-3; no definite D call. The germline V gene encodes CDR1 MNHEY and CDR2 SMNVEV (reference sequence). The CDR3 is made up of 14 amino acids. Deletions cut 2 bases from V and 6 bases from J, with 12 bases between. Written as DNA, the CDR3 is TGTGCCAGCAGTTTAGGGTGGGAAGTGGATACGCAGTATTTT. This sequence encodes CASSLGWEVDTQYF.

The V call is TRBV6-6, the J call TRBJ1-1, with 8 bases lining up with TRBD1. The CDR3 extends over 14 amino acids. Trimming took 6 bases from V and 0 from J; bases not matched to a gene: 3. Germline assignment: CDR1 MNHNY and CDR2 SVGAGI (reference sequence). As DNA, the CDR3 is TGTGCCAGCAGATGGACAGGGATGAACACTGAAGCTTTCTTT. This encodes CASRWTGMNTEAFF.

The rearrangement joins TRBV6-1 to TRBJ1-3; D gene ambiguous. CDR3 length: 15 amino acids. Germline CDR1 MNHNS, CDR2 SASEGT. The ends were cut back, 6 bases at V and 2 bases at J, with 14 bases in the middle. The CDR3 here is CASRLGPDPGNTIYF. CDR3 nucleotide sequence: TGTGCCAGCAGGCTAGGGCCGGACCCTGGAAACACCATATATTTT.

The rearrangement uses TRBV6-4 and TRBJ2-3; TRBD1 might be the D (6 bases). Trimming cost V 5 bases and J 4 bases, with 19 bases left between them. The length of the CDR3 is 16 residues. Germline V CDR1 and CDR2: MRHNA, SNTAGT. The CDR3 nucleotides are TGTGCCAGCAGTAACCTCCCAGGGGCAGGGGCAGATACGCAGTATTTT. Its translation: CASSNLPGAGADTQYF.

V gene TRBV4-1 combines with J gene TRBJ2-3, with 7 bases matching TRBD2. V trimming: 2 bases; J trimming: 6 bases; junction bases outside the gene matches: 5. CDR3 size: 14 residues. CDR1 MGHRA and CDR2 YSYEKL come from the germline V gene. The CDR3 is CASSQLGGTDTQYF. CDR3 sequence (DNA): TGCGCCAGCAGCCAACTCGGGGGGACCGATACGCAGTATTTT.

The chain carries TRBV19 and TRBJ1-4; D is unclear. Germline V gene sequence: CDR1 LNHDA, CDR2 SQIVND (reference sequence). Trimming cost V 6 bases and J 5 bases, with 16 bases left between them. This CDR3 region has 15 residues. Here the CDR3 DNA reads TGTGCCAGTAGCCCTGCGCGGGTTGCCAATGAAAAACTGTTTTTT. Its protein is CASSPARVANEKLFF.

The chain recombines TRBV25-1 with TRBJ2-6; D possibly corresponds to TRBD2 (5 bases). V was pared by 2 bases and J by 0 bases, with 8 bases between. The CDR3 runs to 16 residues. Germline lookup yields CDR1 MGHDK and CDR2 SYGVNS. CDR3 amino acids: CASSEGSLSGANVLTF. The CDR3 nucleotides are TGTGCCAGCAGTGAAGGGAGCCTCTCTGGGGCCAACGTCCTGACTTTC.

The genes are TRBV7-9 and TRBJ1-2, with 8 bases that match TRBD1. Germline values: CDR1 SEHNR, CDR2 FQNEAQ (reference sequence). Unmatched junction bases numbered 8, after V lost 4 bases and J lost 4 bases. This CDR3 has 15 residues. The DNA of the CDR3 is TGTGCCAGCAGCTCAAGACAGGGGACGATCTATGGCTACACCTTC. This sequence encodes CASSSRQGTIYGYTF. Variable domain in full (rest from reference TRBV7-9 and TRBJ1-2): DTGVSQNPRHKITKRGQNVTFRCDPISEHNRLYWYRQTLGQGPEFLTYFQNEAQLEKSRLLSDRFSAERPKGSFSTLEIQRTEQGDSAMYLCASSSRQGTIYGYTFGSGTRLTVV.

The sample holds a few counts of this clone. This chain connects TRBV9 to TRBJ2-3, with 9 positions matching TRBD2. Germline V gene lookup returns CDR1 SGDLS and CDR2 YYNGEE. The CDR3 covers 18 residues. The J segment lost 0 bases and the V segment lost 2 bases, leaving 10 bases of the junction unmatched. The CDR3 bases are TGTGCCAGCAGCGTGGAGCTGGGGCGGGGGGGCAGCACAGATACGCAGTATTTT. This codes for CASSVELGRGGSTDTQYF.

This rearrangement joins TRBV9 to TRBJ2-5; 8 positions match TRBD2. This CDR3 has 16 amino acids. The trim removed 4 bases at V and 2 bases at J, leaving 10 bases unmatched. CDR1 and CDR2 (germline): SGDLS, YYNGEE. CDR3 DNA: TGTGCCAGCAGCCTAGGGGCGGGGGGACTACAAGAGACCCAGTACTTC. This codes for CASSLGAGGLQETQYF.

The CDR3: CASRTGSGNTIYF. For the CDR3, the DNA is TGCGCCAGCAGAACAGGCTCTGGAAACACCATATATTTT. This chain uses TRBV23-1 with TRBJ1-3; the D gene is possibly TRBD1 (5 bases). TRBV23-1 is given ORF status, its function remaining uncertain. The CDR3 loop spans 13 amino acids. V lost 6 bases, J lost 0 bases, and 6 bases lay in between.

The CDR3 loop reads CSADTTDTQYF. The CDR3 DNA reads TGCAGTGCGGACACCACAGATACGCAGTATTTT. J is TRBJ2-3 and V is TRBV20-1, with a weak D call TRBD1 (5 bases). Trimming pared 6 bases from V and 2 bases from J, leaving 6 bases between. The length of the CDR3 is 11 residues. Looked up from germline, CDR1 is DFQATT and CDR2 is SNEGSKA (reference sequence).

This clone was recorded only once. The chain recombines TRBV5-1 with TRBJ1-1, with TRBD1 as a possible D gene (6 bases). The CDR3 sequence is 14 residues long. CDR1 and CDR2 from the germline V gene are SGHRS and YFSETQ. With 4 bases removed from V and 1 base from J, the gap between germline ends came to 11 bases. The CDR3 coding sequence is TGCGCCAGCAGCGCGGACAGTACGAACACTGAAGCTTTCTTT. Protein product: CASSADSTNTEAFF.

This clone appeared a single time. This chain joins TRBV5-4 and TRBJ1-2, with 7 bases that match TRBD1. The CDR3 contains 14 residues. V lost 2 bases and J lost 3; bases outside the gene matches: 4. In germline, CDR1 is SGHNT, CDR2 YYREEE (reference sequence). CDR3 amino acids: CASSLVQGDYGYTF. The CDR3 coding sequence is TGTGCCAGCAGCTTAGTTCAGGGGGACTATGGCTACACCTTC.

The chain uses TRBV7-3 and TRBJ2-5; 11 bases agree with TRBD1. The ends lost 3 bases at V and 7 bases at J; junction bases unmatched: 7. The CDR3 totals 15 residues. CDR1 SGHTA and CDR2 FQGTGA come from the germline V gene. The CDR3 sequence is CASSLGPGQGVTQYF. CDR3 nucleotides: TGTGCCAGCAGCTTGGGCCCGGGACAGGGGGTGACCCAGTACTTC.

This sequence joins TRBV18 and TRBJ2-7; D remains unclear. V dropped 3 bases and J dropped 1 base, with 13 bases sitting between them. From germline, CDR1 is KGHSH and CDR2 LQKENI. The CDR3 contains 15 residues. Here the CDR3 DNA reads TGTGCCAGCTCACCTTCCGCGGCCGCTTCCTACGAGCAGTACTTC. It translates to CASSPSAAASYEQYF.

The CDR3 sequence: CASSSWETSSYEQYF. The CDR3 DNA sequence: TGTGCCAGCAGTTCCTGGGAGACTAGCTCCTACGAGCAGTACTTC. V is TRBV2 and J is TRBJ2-7; perhaps TRBD2 as D (6 bases). The CDR3 runs 15 residues. The V end lost 5 bases, the J end lost 0 bases, and 14 bases lay between the germline ends. Germline V lookup: CDR1 SNHLY, CDR2 FYNNEI.

CDR3: CAWSERGAAGNTEAFF. CDR3 DNA sequence: TGTGCCTGGAGCGAAAGGGGGGCGGCCGGGAACACTGAAGCTTTCTTT. V usage is TRBV30 and J usage is TRBJ1-1, with D perhaps matching TRBD1 (6 bases). With 3 bases removed from V and 1 base from J, the gap between germline ends came to 18 bases. This CDR3 comprises 16 residues. Germline V CDR1 and CDR2: GTSNPN, SVGIG (reference sequence).

J is TRBJ2-6 and V is TRBV7-7, with D uncertain. This CDR3 has 13 residues. Deletions cut 11 bases from V and 2 bases from J, with 10 bases between. The germline V gene encodes CDR1 SSHAT and CDR2 FNYEAQ (reference sequence). CDR3 sequence reads: CAVRTPGANVLTF. The CDR3 DNA sequence: TGTGCCGTTCGAACACCTGGGGCCAACGTCCTGACTTTC.

The chain couples TRBV19 to TRBJ1-3; no definite D call. V lost 3 bases and J 0 bases, leaving 9 bases between the germline ends. CDR1 is LNHDA and CDR2 is SQIVND in the germline V gene (reference sequence). This CDR3 has 15 residues. CDR3 in DNA: TGTGCCAGTAGTATCAAACCCAGCTCTGGAAACACCATATATTTT. This sequence encodes CASSIKPSSGNTIYF.